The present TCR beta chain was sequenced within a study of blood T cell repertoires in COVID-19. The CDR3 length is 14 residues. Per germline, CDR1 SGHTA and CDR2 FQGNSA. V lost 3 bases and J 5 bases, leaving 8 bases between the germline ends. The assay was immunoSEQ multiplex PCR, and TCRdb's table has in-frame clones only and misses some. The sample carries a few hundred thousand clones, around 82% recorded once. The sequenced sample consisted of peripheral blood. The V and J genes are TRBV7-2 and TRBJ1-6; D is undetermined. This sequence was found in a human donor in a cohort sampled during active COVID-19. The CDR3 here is CASSLRLDNSPLHF. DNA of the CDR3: TGTGCCAGCAGCTTGAGACTGGATAATTCACCCCTCCACTTT.